These T cell receptor beta chains were read from a single sample in a study of Graves' ophthalmopathy and Graves' hyperthyroidism. TCRdb fed the multiplex PCR reads into MiXCR, producing one record per CDR3 protein. The sample has around 600,000 distinct CDR3 sequences, 35% to 45% seen once. The sample consisted of peripheral blood. These receptors came from an adult man with Graves' ophthalmopathy. Each CDR3 is given with its conserved first and last residue. D genes are given only for firm matches. The listing skips clone size in some rows; elsewhere it reads once, few, many or a size class.

TRBJ1-5,few,TRBD1,TRBV6-5,TGTGCCAGCAGTGGAACAGGGGTCAACTCCAATCAGCCCCAGCATTTT,CASSGTGVNSNQPQHF
TRBJ1-5,many,-,TRBV5-1,TGCGCCAGCAGCTTGGGGGGCGAGGGCAATCAGCCCCAGCATTTT,CASSLGGEGNQPQHF
TRBJ2-7,many,-,TRBV12-3/TRBV12-4,TGTGCCAGCAGTACAAGACTAGTCCGCTACGAGCAGTACTTC,CASSTRLVRYEQYF
TRBJ1-4,-,-,TRBV10-3,TGTGCCTCCGCTAGCGGGAGTGGCAGGGCATCCGAAAAACTGTTTTTT,CASASGSGRASEKLFF
TRBJ2-5,few,TRBD2,TRBV18,TGTGCCAGCTCACCCGTCACTAGCGGGGAAGAGACCCAGTACTTC,CASSPVTSGEETQYF
TRBJ2-6,-,-,TRBV4-3,TGCGCCAGCAGCCAAGATCGTCTACGCCTAACCTCTGGGGCCAACGTCCTGACTTTC,CASSQDRLRLTSGANVLTF
TRBJ1-5,many,-,TRBV6-5,TGTGTCAGCAAGCGGGGCAGCAATCAGCCCCAGCATTTT,CVSKRGSNQPQHF
TRBJ2-5,-,-,TRBV25-1,TGTGCCAGCAGTCCTTCCGGGACGGGAACCCAAGAGACCCAGTACTTC,CASSPSGTGTQETQYF
TRBJ2-7,-,-,TRBV2,TGTGCCAGCAGACCCGACGGGGCCGTAGTCTACGAGCAGTACTTC,CASRPDGAVVYEQYF
TRBJ2-7,many,-,TRBV29-1,TGCAGCGTTGGAGGGGGAGGGGGCGAGCAGTACTTC,CSVGGGGGEQYF
TRBJ2-5,-,TRBD2,TRBV10-2,TGCGCCAACCAAGCGGGGCAATGGGGAGAGACCCAGTACTTC,CANQAGQWGETQYF
TRBJ2-7,many,-,TRBV7-8,TGTGCCAGCAGCTTAGCCAGGTTGGGTTACGAGCAGTACTTC,CASSLARLGYEQYF
TRBJ1-4,many,TRBD1,TRBV20-1,TGCAGTGTCCCGGACAGGGAACGGGAAAAACTGTTTTTT,CSVPDREREKLFF
TRBJ1-5,many,-,TRBV19,TGTGCCAGTACTTTAGGCAATCAGCCCCAGCATTTT,CASTLGNQPQHF
TRBJ1-6,once,-,TRBV20-1,TGCAGTGCTAGAGATCAAGTCCCGGGGTCACCCCTCCACTTT,CSARDQVPGSPLHF
TRBJ2-3,-,-,TRBV10-3,TGTGCCAGCACCGTATTAGGCACAGATACGCAGTATTTT,CASTVLGTDTQYF
TRBJ1-1,-,-,TRBV24-1,TGTGCCACCAGTGGTGGGGGCAGCCCCGTCGCTTTCTTT,CATSGGGSPVAFF
TRBJ2-3,few,TRBD2,TRBV12-3/TRBV12-4,TGTGCCAGCAGTTCACTGACTAGCGGGCGAGGGTATTTT,CASSSLTSGRGYF
TRBJ2-7,-,TRBD2,TRBV10-3,TGTGCCATCAGTGAGTTTTCCGGACTAGCGGGGGAGCAGTACTTC,CAISEFSGLAGEQYF
TRBJ2-7,many,TRBD2,TRBV7-2,TGTGCCAGCAGTAACGGACTAGCGGGGGAGCAGTACTTC,CASSNGLAGEQYF
TRBJ2-3,few,-,TRBV10-2,TGCGCCAGCACCCGGGACTTCACAGATACGCAGTATTTT,CASTRDFTDTQYF
TRBJ2-5,many,TRBD2,TRBV7-8,TGTGCCAGCAGCTTAGTGTCTAGCGGGGGTATGGAGACCCAGTACTTC,CASSLVSSGGMETQYF
TRBJ1-2,few,-,TRBV4-1,TGCGCCAGCAGCCAAGATCGCGTTGATGGCTACACCTTC,CASSQDRVDGYTF
TRBJ2-7,-,-,TRBV5-6,TGTGCCAGCAGCTTGGGGTTCGGGACTGGAACCTACGAGCAGTACTTC,CASSLGFGTGTYEQYF
TRBJ1-3,-,-,TRBV29-1,TGCAGCGATACCAACAGCTCTGGAAACACCATATATTTT,CSDTNSSGNTIYF
TRBJ2-6,-,-,TRBV10-3,TGTGCCATCAGTGAGTCCCCGGGGGCTGGGGCCAACGTCCTGACTTTC,CAISESPGAGANVLTF
TRBJ1-6,many,-,TRBV19,TGTGCCAGTACAGAAATGCCTAGTTATTCACCCCTCCACTTT,CASTEMPSYSPLHF
TRBJ1-1,many,-,TRBV7-9,TGTGCCAGCAGCTTAGCGGCAGGGGTGCCTATTGAAGCTTTCTTT,CASSLAAGVPIEAFF
TRBJ2-7,-,TRBD2,TRBV5-5,TGTGCCAGCAGTCCTAGGACTAGCGGGAGGCCTCTCTCCTACGAGCAGTACTTC,CASSPRTSGRPLSYEQYF
TRBJ2-7,many,-,TRBV19,TGTGCCAGTAGTATCGGTGCTGCCTACGAGCAGTACTTC,CASSIGAAYEQYF
TRBJ1-5,many,TRBD1,TRBV12-3/TRBV12-4,TGTGCCAGCAGTCCGGGACAGGGTGTACAGCAGCCCCAGCATTTT,CASSPGQGVQQPQHF
TRBJ2-2,many,TRBD1,TRBV10-3,TGTGCCTATAGGACAGGAACGAACACCGGGGAGCTGTTTTTT,CAYRTGTNTGELFF
TRBJ1-1,many,-,TRBV11-1,TGTGCCGACCGGGACGAGGGGCACACTGAAGCTTTCTTT,CADRDEGHTEAFF
TRBJ2-5,many,-,TRBV20-1,TGCAGTGTGGTTCGACAAGGGGAGACCCAGTACTTC,CSVVRQGETQYF
TRBJ2-5,many,TRBD2,TRBV19,TGTGCCAGTAGCACCGGGGAGGGGATTGAGACCCAGTACTTC,CASSTGEGIETQYF
TRBJ1-1,many,-,TRBV10-3,TGTGCCATCAGCCCGACAGCCCCTGGCGCTGAAGCTTTCTTT,CAISPTAPGAEAFF
TRBJ1-5,-,-,TRBV12-3/TRBV12-4,TGTGCCAGCAGCCTGGAGGGGACGGTCAGGTCCCAGCATTTT,CASSLEGTVRSQHF
TRBJ2-7,many,-,TRBV10-3,TGTGCCATCAGTGATCGACAGGCCTACGAGCAGTACTTC,CAISDRQAYEQYF
TRBJ2-7,once,TRBD1,TRBV7-2,TGTGCCAGCAGCCTAAGCAGGGACAGAAACCTTCGCGAGCAGTACTTC,CASSLSRDRNLREQYF
TRBJ1-1,few,-,TRBV12-5,TGTGCTAGTGGTTTCCCACCTCTACAGGGAATCAAGGGGAACACTGAAGCTTTCTTT,CASGFPPLQGIKGNTEAFF
TRBJ2-7,many,-,TRBV9,TGTGCCAGCAGCGTAGGGGACCGAGAGCAGTACTTC,CASSVGDREQYF
TRBJ1-1,many,TRBD1,TRBV10-3,TGTGCCATCAGCGAGTCGGACAGGGGGAGAGGGACTGAAGCTTTCTTT,CAISESDRGRGTEAFF
TRBJ1-1,many,-,TRBV7-2,TGTGCCAGCAGCTTAAACCCGGGCCGAGAAGCTTTCTTT,CASSLNPGREAFF
TRBJ2-2,-,-,TRBV14,TGTGCCAGCAGCCCCTTGGATAGGGGACGAGACACCGGGGAGCTGTTTTTT,CASSPLDRGRDTGELFF
TRBJ2-2,few,TRBD1,TRBV12-3/TRBV12-4,TGTGCCAGCAGCCCCAGAATCACAGGGGGCACCGGGGAGCTGTTTTTT,CASSPRITGGTGELFF
TRBJ2-7,few,TRBD2,TRBV5-6,TGTGCCAGCAGCTGGCAGACTAGCGGTGCCTACGAGCAGTACTTC,CASSWQTSGAYEQYF
TRBJ1-1,many,-,TRBV20-1,TGCAGTGCTAGATTCTCGGGGCTCGGAGCCACTGAAGCTTTCTTT,CSARFSGLGATEAFF
TRBJ1-2,many,-,TRBV7-9,TGTGCCAGCAGCTTAGCGCTCCAGGACAACAACTATGGCTACACCTTC,CASSLALQDNNYGYTF
TRBJ1-1,many,TRBD1,TRBV7-8,TGTGCCAGCAGCCCCAATCAGGGGGCACGGACTGAAGCTTTCTTT,CASSPNQGARTEAFF
TRBJ1-1,many,-,TRBV7-3,TGTGCCAGCAGCCCAAGTCGGGGGCCTCGCACTGAAGCTTTCTTT,CASSPSRGPRTEAFF
TRBJ1-2,many,TRBD1,TRBV5-1,TGCGCCAGCAGCTTGGATGGGACAGGGGGCCTTAGAGTGGGCGGCTACACCTTC,CASSLDGTGGLRVGGYTF
TRBJ2-2,many,TRBD2,TRBV7-9,TGTGCCAGCAGCTGGCTAGCGGGAGGACCCCGTGGCACCGGGGAGCTGTTTTTT,CASSWLAGGPRGTGELFF
TRBJ2-2,-,-,TRBV7-2,TGCGCCAGCAGCCCTTTCGGCGGTAGGGGGGCCGGGGAGCTGTTTTTT,CASSPFGGRGAGELFF
TRBJ1-1,many,-,TRBV19,TGTGCCAGTAGTATGACCCGGAATGAAGCTTTCTTT,CASSMTRNEAFF
TRBJ2-5,few,-,TRBV7-8,TGTGCCAGCAGCTTAGAAAGCGTAGAGACCCAGTACTTC,CASSLESVETQYF